Shown below are 30 T cell receptor beta chains from a single sample sequenced in a study of identical twins. Each CDR3 protein gets one entry after TCRdb re-called the 5' RACE reads with MiXCR. The table lists around 220,000 distinct CDR3 sequences, 10% of them singletons. The source material was memory T cells sorted from blood. Receptors were obtained from a man aged 50 or older in good health.

V usage is TRBV20-1 and J usage is TRBJ1-1; 7 bases match TRBD1. With V trimmed by 4 bases and J by 8 bases, 7 bases remained unmatched. Germline CDR1 DFQATT, CDR2 SNEGSKA (reference sequence). This CDR3 contains 12 residues. CDR3 sequence (DNA): TGCAGTGCTACCCGGACAGGAAAAGAAGCTTTCTTT. Translating it yields CSATRTGKEAFF.

This clonotype turned up a few times. This rearrangement joins TRBV4-3 to TRBJ2-7, with 8 nucleotides matching TRBD1. The CDR3 is 17 amino acids. Germline V gene lookup returns CDR1 LGHNA and CDR2 YSLEER. With 0 bases clipped from V and 0 bases from J, the junction kept 7 bases outside the gene matches. CDR3 residues: CASSQDYLGQASYEQYF. CDR3 DNA: TGCGCCAGCAGCCAAGATTATTTGGGACAGGCCTCCTACGAGCAGTACTTC.

This clonotype was counted between two and nine times. V usage is TRBV2 and J usage is TRBJ1-5; 7 bases fit TRBD1. V lost 6 bases to trimming and J lost 0 bases; unmatched junction nucleotides: 5. The length of the CDR3 is 15 residues. Germline V CDR1 and CDR2: SNHLY, FYNNEI. The CDR3 sequence: CASSGDSYSNQPQHF. The CDR3 bases are TGTGCCAGCAGCGGGGACAGTTATAGCAATCAGCCCCAGCATTTT.

This sequence joins TRBV20-1 and TRBJ1-1, with D possibly being TRBD1 (5 bases). Trimming stripped 5 bases from V and 5 bases from J, with 21 bases between. CDR3 size: 15 residues. Germline V lookup: CDR1 DFQATT, CDR2 SNEGSKA (reference sequence). The CDR3 loop reads CSAPNPWRGKTEAFF. For the CDR3, the DNA is TGCAGTGCTCCTAACCCCTGGAGGGGAAAGACTGAAGCTTTCTTT.

This clonotype was recorded at least ten times. The chain carries TRBV4-3 and TRBJ2-3; D ambiguous. The CDR3 extends over 18 amino acids. V was pared by 0 bases and J by 0 bases, with 16 bases between. Germline V gives CDR1 LGHNA, CDR2 YSLEER. CDR3 bases: TGCGCCAGCAGCCAAGATGCCCTCGGGTGGGATAGCACAGATACGCAGTATTTT. The encoded protein is CASSQDALGWDSTDTQYF.

This clonotype was seen repeatedly, ten times or more. The J gene is TRBJ1-2, the V gene TRBV27, with 9 bases identical to TRBD1. CDR3 length equals 15 residues. Germline-derived CDR1 and CDR2 are MNHEY and SMNVEV (reference sequence). V lost 5 bases and J lost 6; bases outside the gene matches: 10. CDR3 sequence: CASSLLGQGRDGYTF. The CDR3 bases are TGTGCCAGCAGTCTGCTGGGACAGGGAAGGGATGGCTACACCTTC.

This clonotype was observed a handful of times. The chain is built from TRBV20-1 and TRBJ2-5, with TRBD2 identical over 10 bases. Trimming removed 0 bases from V and 5 bases from J; junction bases left unmatched: 15. Germline V gene data show CDR1 as DFQATT and CDR2 as SNEGSKA (reference sequence). The CDR3 covers 18 residues. CDR3 coding DNA: TGCAGTGCTAGAGATCATGCGCTTCTAGCGGGAGTCGGGGAGACCCAGTACTTC. It yields the protein CSARDHALLAGVGETQYF.

This clonotype was counted a few times. The chain joins TRBV20-1 to TRBJ2-2; TRBD2 agrees at 9 bases. CDR1 DFQATT and CDR2 SNEGSKA come from the germline V gene (reference sequence). The CDR3 is made up of 17 amino acids. V was pared by 5 bases and J by 0 bases, with 10 bases of the junction left unmatched. In DNA, the CDR3 is TGCAGTGCTGGTGGGGCCAGCGGGAGGACGAACACCGGGGAGCTGTTTTTT. This codes for CSAGGASGRTNTGELFF.

Many counts were recorded for this clonotype. This chain uses TRBV30 with TRBJ1-5, with D maybe TRBD1 (6 bases). V lost 3 bases, J lost 7 bases, and 19 bases lay in between. The CDR3 has 15 amino acids. Germline-derived CDR1 and CDR2 are GTSNPN and SVGIG (reference sequence). The CDR3 sequence: CAWSTGTGFGQPQHF. The CDR3 nucleotides are TGTGCCTGGAGCACTGGAACAGGGTTTGGGCAGCCCCAGCATTTT.

Many counts were recorded for this clonotype. The V and J genes are TRBV2 and TRBJ2-1; 11 bases fit TRBD2. Germline CDR1 and CDR2: SNHLY and FYNNEI. The CDR3 is 14 amino acids. V shed 6 bases and J 9 bases; nucleotides not matched to a gene: 7. The CDR3 DNA reads TGTGCCAGCAGCCGAGGTAGCGGGAGGGCTGAGCAGTTCTTC. Amino acid sequence: CASSRGSGRAEQFF.

This clonotype was detected ten times or more. The chain links TRBV2 to TRBJ2-7; 7 bases match TRBD1. V trimming: 6 bases; J trimming: 0 bases; junction bases outside the gene matches: 11. This CDR3 spans 16 amino acids. Germline V gives CDR1 SNHLY, CDR2 FYNNEI. CDR3 coding DNA: TGTGCCAGCAGGGGTACGTTCCGGGACAGCTCCTACGAGCAGTACTTC. It specifies CASRGTFRDSSYEQYF.

This clonotype has at least ten counts. This chain connects TRBV12-3 or TRBV12-4 to TRBJ1-1, with 7 bases aligning to TRBD1. CDR3 length: 14 amino acids. J gave up 2 bases and V 5 bases, and 5 bases lay outside the gene matches. The CDR3 protein is CASSINRGNTEAFF. DNA for the CDR3: TGTGCCAGCAGTATAAACAGGGGAAACACTGAAGCTTTCTTT.

In its sample, this clonotype was seen many times. The chain is built from TRBV12-3 or TRBV12-4 and TRBJ2-3; possibly TRBD1 for D (5 bases). Trimming pared 6 bases from V and 4 bases from J, leaving 17 bases between. The CDR3 runs to 15 residues. The CDR3 coding sequence is TGTGCCAGCAGCTCGGTAGGGGTAGATGCAGATACGCAGTATTTT. Protein: CASSSVGVDADTQYF.

This clonotype occurred a few times. The genes are TRBV5-1 and TRBJ2-5, with D tentatively TRBD2 (7 bases). Trimming took off 3 bases at V and 5 bases at J, with 17 bases between the two ends. This CDR3 has 15 amino acids. From germline, CDR1 is SGHRS and CDR2 YFSETQ. Here the CDR3 reads CASSWRAGEGETQYF. CDR3 nucleotides: TGCGCCAGCAGCTGGCGGGCAGGGGAGGGTGAGACCCAGTACTTC.

This clonotype occurred many times. This sequence joins TRBV6-2 or TRBV6-3 and TRBJ2-7; D unresolved. Germline CDR1 is MNHEY and CDR2 is SVGEGT. The CDR3 is 15 amino acids. Trimming took off 9 bases at V and 3 bases at J, with 21 bases between the two ends. This chain's CDR3 is CASSLSQESVYEQYF. CDR3 sequence (DNA): TGTGCCAGTTCCCTTTCCCAGGAGTCGGTCTACGAGCAGTACTTC.

This chain connects TRBV2 to TRBJ2-2; 11 bases agree with TRBD2. Germline CDR1 SNHLY, CDR2 FYNNEI. V shed 10 bases, J shed 6 bases, and the junction held 7 bases outside the gene matches. This CDR3 has 14 amino acids. This CDR3 reads CATLAGGLPGELFF. The CDR3 bases are TGTGCCACCTTAGCGGGGGGGCTCCCCGGGGAGCTGTTTTTT.

This clonotype was counted many times. The CDR3 nucleotides are TGTGCCAGCAGCGGCCCGAGGGGCTACGAGCAGTACTTC. As protein: CASSGPRGYEQYF. V usage is TRBV7-9 and J usage is TRBJ2-7; the D gene could be TRBD1 or TRBD2 (5 bases each). V was cut by 5 bases and J by 3 bases, with 11 bases left in between. The CDR3 totals 13 residues. Looked up from germline, CDR1 is SEHNR and CDR2 is FQNEAQ (reference sequence).

This clonotype was observed many times. J is TRBJ2-2 and V is TRBV12-3 or TRBV12-4; D is unclear. CDR3 length: 14 amino acids. The V end lost 4 bases, the J end lost 2 bases, and 8 bases lay between the germline ends. DNA for the CDR3: TGTGCCAGCAGTTACCAAACCAACACCGGGGAGCTGTTTTTT. It yields the protein CASSYQTNTGELFF.

This chain joins TRBV29-1 and TRBJ1-1; TRBD1 agrees at 7 bases. This CDR3 has 14 residues. The junction had 5 bases not matched to a gene; V was cut back by 0 bases and J by 4 bases. Germline CDR1 is SQVTM and CDR2 is ANQGSEA. CDR3 protein: CSVEESRDSTEAFF. Here the CDR3 DNA reads TGCAGCGTTGAAGAGTCCCGGGACAGCACTGAAGCTTTCTTT.

This clonotype was detected only a few times. The chain carries TRBV24-1 and TRBJ1-5, with D possibly TRBD1 on 5 matching bases. V was cut by 2 bases and J by 0 bases, with 16 bases left in between. The CDR3 length is 18 residues. CDR1 is KGHDR, CDR2 SFDVKD, per germline. CDR3: CATSDSFGHDASNQPQHF. The CDR3 DNA follows: TGTGCCACCAGTGATTCATTCGGACACGACGCTAGCAATCAGCCCCAGCATTTT.

In this sample, this clonotype turned up many times. The J gene is TRBJ2-3, the V gene TRBV2; 11 bases are a match to TRBD2. Germline V gene data show CDR1 as SNHLY and CDR2 as FYNNEI. This CDR3 region has 17 residues. With V trimmed by 6 bases and J by 0 bases, 8 bases remained unmatched. The DNA for the CDR3 is TGTGCCAGCAGAAGACTAGCGGGAATGGGGAGCACAGATACGCAGTATTTT. Encoded protein: CASRRLAGMGSTDTQYF.

This clonotype appeared a few times. The chain employs TRBV20-1 and TRBJ1-2; tentative D call: TRBD1 (5 bases). The length of the CDR3 is 13 residues. V was clipped by 6 bases and J by 0 bases, with 11 bases between them. Germline assignment: CDR1 DFQATT and CDR2 SNEGSKA (reference sequence). This chain's CDR3 is CSAKDTANYGYTF. CDR3 coding DNA: TGCAGTGCCAAGGACACGGCTAACTATGGCTACACCTTC.

The chain uses TRBV2 and TRBJ2-5; 11 bases are shared with TRBD2. V lost 0 bases, J lost 3 bases, and 9 bases stayed unmatched. The CDR3 length is 18 residues. Germline V gene data show CDR1 as SNHLY and CDR2 as FYNNEI. This chain's CDR3 is CASSEARWTSGQKETQYF. In DNA form, the CDR3 reads TGTGCCAGCAGTGAAGCACGTTGGACTAGCGGGCAGAAAGAGACCCAGTACTTC.

This clonotype was recorded many times. The chain has TRBV6-5 and TRBJ2-5, with a weak D call TRBD1 (5 bases). Germline V gene lookup returns CDR1 MNHEY and CDR2 SVGAGI. This CDR3 contains 16 residues. Trimming left V 2 bases short and J 0 bases short, with 13 bases between. CDR3 sequence reads: CASSYHPTDNQETQYF. In DNA, the CDR3 is TGTGCCAGCAGTTACCACCCGACGGACAACCAAGAGACCCAGTACTTC.

This clonotype was observed many times. The J gene is TRBJ2-1, the V gene TRBV5-1, with TRBD2 matching 16 bases. The V gene's germline CDR1 is SGHRS and CDR2 YFSETQ. The CDR3 runs 18 residues. The junction had 12 bases not matched to a gene; V was cut back by 4 bases and J by 8 bases. The chain's CDR3 is CASSPGGTSGRAIHEQFF. The CDR3 nucleotides read TGCGCCAGCAGCCCGGGGGGGACTAGCGGGAGGGCGATCCATGAGCAGTTCTTC.

This sequence joins TRBV20-1 and TRBJ2-1; possible D gene TRBD2, 5 bases. The CDR3 has 15 residues. Germline lookup yields CDR1 DFQATT and CDR2 SNEGSKA (reference sequence). The V gene lost 0 bases and the J gene lost 5 bases, with 14 bases spanning the gap. This CDR3 reads CSARDWHSVDNEQFF. For the CDR3, the DNA is TGCAGTGCTAGAGATTGGCATAGCGTCGACAATGAGCAGTTCTTC.

This clonotype has just a few counts. This chain links TRBV4-3 with TRBJ1-4, with D maybe TRBD1 (6 bases). V was clipped by 4 bases and J by 7 bases, with 16 bases between them. The CDR3 is made up of 15 amino acids. In germline, CDR1 is LGHNA, CDR2 YSLEER. The chain's CDR3 is CASSPQAGEAEKLFF. CDR3 in DNA: TGCGCCAGCAGCCCGCAAGCAGGGGAGGCTGAAAAACTGTTTTTT.

This clonotype was observed at least ten times. The genes are TRBV7-6 and TRBJ1-3, with D uncertain. Germline V gene sequence: CDR1 SGHVS, CDR2 FNYEAQ. This CDR3 comprises 14 residues. The V and J ends lost 6 bases and 0 bases respectively, with 9 bases between them. The CDR3 nucleotides are TGTGCCAGCAGTCGGACGGACTCTGGAAACACCATATATTTT. This codes for CASSRTDSGNTIYF.

The chain has TRBV5-1 and TRBJ2-7; D may be TRBD2 (5 bases). Germline V lookup: CDR1 SGHRS, CDR2 YFSETQ. CDR3 size: 16 residues. Trimming removed 0 bases from V and 1 base from J, with 14 bases in between. The CDR3: CASSLVTGVGSYEQYF. CDR3 sequence (DNA): TGCGCCAGCAGCTTGGTGACCGGGGTAGGGTCCTACGAGCAGTACTTC.

The CDR3 bases are TGTGCCAGCTCACCATCAGTCGGCGCTGGATATGCTGAAGCTTTCTTT. This codes for CASSPSVGAGYAEAFF. The chain joins TRBV18 to TRBJ1-1; D gene ambiguous. Trimming pared 2 bases from V and 6 bases from J, leaving 19 bases between. The CDR3 runs 16 residues. Germline V gene sequence: CDR1 KGHSH, CDR2 LQKENI.